This T cell receptor beta chain emerged from a study of blood T cell repertoires in COVID-19 (TCRdb year 2020). At the level of the whole study: The collaborator samples originated in the United States, Italy and Spain and spanned the acute and convalescent phases of COVID-19. The repertoires were made available in a free public database intended to serve as a resource for research on the immune response to SARS-CoV-2. The samples were drawn from two sources: the first 160 participants of the ongoing ImmuneRACE study, and 1,200 or so subjects contributed by 6 global collaborators. Nearly every sample came with metadata listing a de-identified subject ID, COVID-19 status, age in years and sex. The prospective study material was composed of cDNA or gDNA derived from T cells, B-cell-depleted T cells, or PBMCs. Subjects who had been exposed to COVID-19, were actively infected with it, or had recovered from it provided the deeply sampled blood TCRbeta repertoires that made up the dataset. Where HLA class I and class II types were available, the types were taken from metadata supplied by the sample provider, not from assay-based typing.

The research as a whole found: Clinical and demographic metadata were provided uncurated, with the amount varying by source and participant.

Enrolling through a virtual design, the prospective study's participants ranged in age from roughly 18 to 100 years and lived across approximately 25 United States geographic areas. Cohort assignment in the prospective study relied on participant-reported clinical history from a screening survey and a study questionnaire. Recovered participants in ImmuneRACE Cohort 3 were defined by two consecutive negative NP/OP PCR tests, clearance by a healthcare professional, or resolution of symptoms. Each participant in the prospective study had whole blood, serum and a nasopharyngeal or oropharyngeal swab collected by mobile phlebotomists. Over a 2-month period, participants in the prospective study had the option of providing additional blood draws and questionnaires. Before DNA extraction, prospective study blood samples were shipped either frozen or at room temperature. In regard to this clone: Its target antigen remains unknown. The sample holds no much larger clone one base away, and base qualities are not on file.

The immunoSEQ Assay, a bias-controlled multiplex PCR, was used to amplify TCRbeta CDR3 regions from genomic DNA. As for how the authors treated the data: The number of nucleated cells in each sample was estimated by amplification of reference gene primers within the assay. Sequence reads were collapsed and filtered to measure the absolute abundance of every unique TCRbeta CDR3 rearrangement. Productive Simpson clonality was computed per sample as the square root of Simpson's diversity index over productive rearrangements. TCRdb took over this immuneACCESS table, retaining in-frame rearrangements with V and J assigned. Such tables are incomplete; in checked studies, under half of the missing clones stem from an unresolved V gene, and the remainder is unexplained. V and J calls plus clone size are reproduced from that table; the DNA served to infer D and trimming. Within this sample are roughly 130,000 clones, with 65% to 90% of them counted one time only. The ten most abundant clones make up around 2.3% of the sample.

The germline ends are 19 bases apart after V is trimmed by 5 bases and J by 11 bases. The germline V gene encodes CDR1 SGHVS and CDR2 FQNEAQ. Measured from the cysteine to the phenylalanine, the CDR3 is 14 residues long. Only the CDR3 portion is preserved as DNA: 42 bases, with reading frame beginning at the first base. The chain links TRBV7-8 with TRBJ1-5, with the D gene call left open. Specimen: PBMCs or T cells enriched from blood (not recorded which). The source of this sequence is a woman aged 50 to 65 who had recovered from COVID-19. The sequenced DNA is TGTGCCAGCAGCCAAGCGGCAGGCCCTTGGGCCCAGCATTTT. Its translation is CASSQAAGPWAQHF.